This T cell receptor (beta chain) emerged from a study of cytomegalovirus exposure and HLA in healthy donors. To note about this clone: Its antigen remains unidentified.

Trimming removed 0 bases at V and 6 bases at J, with 16 bases between. The CDR3 has 16 amino acids. Germline values: CDR1 MGHRA, CDR2 YSYEKL. A multiplex PCR was run with 60 Vbeta primers and 13 Jbeta primers. The assay was immunoSEQ multiplex PCR, and TCRdb's table has in-frame clones only and misses some. This sample has approximately 150,000 clones, with roughly three quarters found just once. Study-wide results and caveats: The classifier, whose performance was assessed in both the original and validation cohorts, reportedly diagnosed cytomegalovirus status with high specificity and sensitivity. Across donors, most TCRs were seen rarely, yet some public ones were widespread. Researchers catalogued some 160 TCR beta chains as cytomegalovirus-associated.

This receptor was taken from a woman aged 60 to 75 in good health and CMV-seronegative. The sequencing input was PBMCs. This sequence joins TRBV4-1 and TRBJ2-3; tentative D call: TRBD1 (6 bases). CDR3 sequence: CASSQDLGTHRDTQYF. In nucleotides, the CDR3 is TGCGCCAGCAGCCAAGATTTAGGGACACACCGGGATACGCAGTATTTT.